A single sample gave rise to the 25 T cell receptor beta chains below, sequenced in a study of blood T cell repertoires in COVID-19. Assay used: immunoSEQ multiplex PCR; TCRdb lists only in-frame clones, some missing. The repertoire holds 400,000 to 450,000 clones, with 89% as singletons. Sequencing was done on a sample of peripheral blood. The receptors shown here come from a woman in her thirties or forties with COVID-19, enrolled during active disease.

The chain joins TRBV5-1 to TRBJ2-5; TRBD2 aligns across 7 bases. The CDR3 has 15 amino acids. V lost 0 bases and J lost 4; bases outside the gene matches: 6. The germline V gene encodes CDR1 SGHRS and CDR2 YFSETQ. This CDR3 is CASSLGAGARETQYF. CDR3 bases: TGCGCCAGCAGCTTGGGTGCGGGAGCCCGAGAGACCCAGTACTTC.

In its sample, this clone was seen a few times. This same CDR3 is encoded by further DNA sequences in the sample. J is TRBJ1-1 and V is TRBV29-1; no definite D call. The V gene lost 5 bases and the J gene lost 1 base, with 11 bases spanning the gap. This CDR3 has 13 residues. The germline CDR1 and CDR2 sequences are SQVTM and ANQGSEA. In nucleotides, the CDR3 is TGCAGCGTTCCTGAGGTCGGGAACACTGAAGCTTTCTTT. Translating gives CSVPEVGNTEAFF.

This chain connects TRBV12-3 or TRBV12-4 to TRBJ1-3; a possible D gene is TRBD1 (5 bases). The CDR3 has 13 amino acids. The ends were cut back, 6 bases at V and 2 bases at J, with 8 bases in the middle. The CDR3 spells CASRWGAGNTIYF. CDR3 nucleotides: TGTGCCAGCAGGTGGGGGGCTGGAAACACCATATATTTT.

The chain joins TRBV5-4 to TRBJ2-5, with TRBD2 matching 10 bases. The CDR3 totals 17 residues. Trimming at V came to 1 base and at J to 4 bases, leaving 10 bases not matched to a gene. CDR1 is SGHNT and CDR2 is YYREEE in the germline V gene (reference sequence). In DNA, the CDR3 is TGTGCCAGCAGCTTGCCCAGCGGGGGGGCCGGGGGAGAGACCCAGTACTTC. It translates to CASSLPSGGAGGETQYF.

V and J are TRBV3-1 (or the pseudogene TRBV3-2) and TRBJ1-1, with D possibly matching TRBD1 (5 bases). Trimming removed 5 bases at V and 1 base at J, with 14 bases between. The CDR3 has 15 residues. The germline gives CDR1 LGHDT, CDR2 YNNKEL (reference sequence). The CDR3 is CASSSYTGANTEAFF. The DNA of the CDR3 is TGTGCCAGCAGCTCGTACACAGGAGCGAACACTGAAGCTTTCTTT.

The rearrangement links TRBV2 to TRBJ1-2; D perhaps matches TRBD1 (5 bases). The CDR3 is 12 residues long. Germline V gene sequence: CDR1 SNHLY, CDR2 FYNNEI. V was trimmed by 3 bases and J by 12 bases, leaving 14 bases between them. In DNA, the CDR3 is TGTGCCAGCAGTGAGGAACGGAGGGGTAACACCTTC. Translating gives CASSEERRGNTF.

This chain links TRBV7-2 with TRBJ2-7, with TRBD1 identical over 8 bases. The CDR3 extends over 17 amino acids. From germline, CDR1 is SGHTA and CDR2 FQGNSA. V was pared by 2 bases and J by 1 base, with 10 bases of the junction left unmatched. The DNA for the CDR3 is TGTGCCAGCAGCTTACGGTTGGCAGGGGGCCCTTCCTACGAGCAGTACTTC. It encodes CASSLRLAGGPSYEQYF.

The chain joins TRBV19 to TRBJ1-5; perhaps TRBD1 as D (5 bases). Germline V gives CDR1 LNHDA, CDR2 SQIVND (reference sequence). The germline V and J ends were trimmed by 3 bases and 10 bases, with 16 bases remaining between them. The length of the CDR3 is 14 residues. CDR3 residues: CASSITGGNGPQHF. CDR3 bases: TGTGCCAGTAGTATTACGGGGGGAAATGGTCCCCAGCATTTT.

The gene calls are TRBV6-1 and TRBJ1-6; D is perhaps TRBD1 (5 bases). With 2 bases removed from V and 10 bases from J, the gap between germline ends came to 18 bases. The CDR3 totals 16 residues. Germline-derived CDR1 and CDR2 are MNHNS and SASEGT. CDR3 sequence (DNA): TGTGCCAGCAGTGAATATCATCTAGTGGGGCCCTCACCCCTCCACTTT. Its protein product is CASSEYHLVGPSPLHF.

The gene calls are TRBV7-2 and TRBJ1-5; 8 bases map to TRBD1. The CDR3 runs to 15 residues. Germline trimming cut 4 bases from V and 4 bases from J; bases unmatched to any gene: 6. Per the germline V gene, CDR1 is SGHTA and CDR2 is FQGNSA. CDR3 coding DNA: TGTGCCAGCAGCTCCGGACAGGGATCGAATCAGCCCCAGCATTTT. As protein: CASSSGQGSNQPQHF.

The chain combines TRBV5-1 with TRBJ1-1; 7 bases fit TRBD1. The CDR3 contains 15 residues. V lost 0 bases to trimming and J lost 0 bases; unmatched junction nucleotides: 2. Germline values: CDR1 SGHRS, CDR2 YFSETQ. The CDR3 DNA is TGCGCCAGCAGCTTGGGGGGGACAGTGAACACTGAAGCTTTCTTT. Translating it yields CASSLGGTVNTEAFF.

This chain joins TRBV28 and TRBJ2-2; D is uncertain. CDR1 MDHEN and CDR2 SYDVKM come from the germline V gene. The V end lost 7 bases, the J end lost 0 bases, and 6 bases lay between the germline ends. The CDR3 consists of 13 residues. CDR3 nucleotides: TGTGCCAGCATTGGGCCGAACACCGGGGAGCTGTTTTTT. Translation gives CASIGPNTGELFF.

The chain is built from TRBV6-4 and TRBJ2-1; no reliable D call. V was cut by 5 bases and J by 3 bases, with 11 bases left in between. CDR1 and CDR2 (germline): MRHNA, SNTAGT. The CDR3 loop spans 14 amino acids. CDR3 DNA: TGTGCCAGCAGTCCAGAGGAGCTCTACAATGAGCAGTTCTTC. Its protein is CASSPEELYNEQFF.

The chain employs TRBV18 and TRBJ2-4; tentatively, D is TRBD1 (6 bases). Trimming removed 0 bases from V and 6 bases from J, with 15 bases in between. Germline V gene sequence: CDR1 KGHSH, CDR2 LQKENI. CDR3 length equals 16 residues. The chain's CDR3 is CASSPPDWDTRNIQYF. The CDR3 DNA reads TGTGCCAGCTCACCACCGGATTGGGACACCAGAAACATTCAGTACTTC. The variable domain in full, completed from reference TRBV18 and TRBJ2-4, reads NAGVMQNPRHLVRRRGQEARLRCSPMKGHSHVYWYRQLPEEGLKFMVYLQKENIIDESGMPKERFSAEFPKEGPSILRIQQVVRGDSAAYFCASSPPDWDTRNIQYFGAGTRLSVL.

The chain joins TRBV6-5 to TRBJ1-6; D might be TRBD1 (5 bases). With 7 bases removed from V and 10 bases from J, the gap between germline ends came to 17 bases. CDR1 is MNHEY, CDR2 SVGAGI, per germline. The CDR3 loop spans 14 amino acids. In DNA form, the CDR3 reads TGTGCCAGCAAAAACGTCCGGGGGAACTCACCCCTCCACTTT. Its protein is CASKNVRGNSPLHF.

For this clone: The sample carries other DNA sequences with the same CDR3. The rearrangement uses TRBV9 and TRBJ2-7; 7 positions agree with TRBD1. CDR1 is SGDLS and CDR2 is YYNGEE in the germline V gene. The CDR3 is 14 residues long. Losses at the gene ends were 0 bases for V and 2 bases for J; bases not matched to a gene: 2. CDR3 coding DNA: TGTGCCAGCAGCGTAGGAGGGGGCGCCTACGAGCAGTACTTC. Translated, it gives CASSVGGGAYEQYF. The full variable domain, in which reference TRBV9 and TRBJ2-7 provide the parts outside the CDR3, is DSGVTQTPKHLITATGQRVTLRCSPRSGDLSVYWYQQSLDQGLQFLIQYYNGEERAKGNILERFSAQQFPDLHSELNLSSLELGDSALYFCASSVGGGAYEQYFGPGTRLTVT.

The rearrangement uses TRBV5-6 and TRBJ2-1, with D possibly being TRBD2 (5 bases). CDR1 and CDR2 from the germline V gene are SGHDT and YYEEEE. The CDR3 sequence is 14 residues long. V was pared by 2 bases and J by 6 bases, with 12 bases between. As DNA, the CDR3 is TGTGCCAGCAGCTTAGTCCGCGGAGGCAATGAGCAGTTCTTC. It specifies CASSLVRGGNEQFF.

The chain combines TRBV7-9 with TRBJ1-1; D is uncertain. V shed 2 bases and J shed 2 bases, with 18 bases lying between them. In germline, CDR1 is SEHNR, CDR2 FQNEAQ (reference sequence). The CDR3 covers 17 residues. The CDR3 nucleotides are TGTGCCAGCAGCTTATATGGACTGATGGTGTCCAACACTGAAGCTTTCTTT. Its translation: CASSLYGLMVSNTEAFF.

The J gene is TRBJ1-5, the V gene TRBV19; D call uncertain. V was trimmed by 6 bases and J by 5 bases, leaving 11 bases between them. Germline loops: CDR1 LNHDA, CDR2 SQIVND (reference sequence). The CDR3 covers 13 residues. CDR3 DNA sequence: TGTGCCAGTAGCGACCGGGTCTATCAGCCCCAGCATTTT. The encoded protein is CASSDRVYQPQHF.

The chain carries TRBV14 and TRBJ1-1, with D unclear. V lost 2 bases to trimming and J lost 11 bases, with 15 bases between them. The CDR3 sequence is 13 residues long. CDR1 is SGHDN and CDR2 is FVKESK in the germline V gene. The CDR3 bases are TGTGCCAGCAGCCAAAATGTCGGCCGGCGGGCTTTCTTT. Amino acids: CASSQNVGRRAFF.

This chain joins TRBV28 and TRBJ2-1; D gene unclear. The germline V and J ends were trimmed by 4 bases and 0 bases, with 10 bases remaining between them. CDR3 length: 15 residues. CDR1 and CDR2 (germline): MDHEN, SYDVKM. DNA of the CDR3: TGTGCCAGCAGTTCCTATTTTAGCTCCTACAATGAGCAGTTCTTC. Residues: CASSSYFSSYNEQFF. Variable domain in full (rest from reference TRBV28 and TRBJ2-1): DVKVTQSSRYLVKRTGEKVFLECVQDMDHENMFWYRQDPGLGLRLIYFSYDVKMKEKGDIPEGYSVSREKKERFSLILESASTNQTSMYLCASSSYFSSYNEQFFGPGTRLTVL.

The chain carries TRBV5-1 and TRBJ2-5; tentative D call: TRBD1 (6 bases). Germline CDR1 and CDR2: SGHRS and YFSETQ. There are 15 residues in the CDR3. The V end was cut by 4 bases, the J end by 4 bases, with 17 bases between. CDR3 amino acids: CASSPGTPMGETQYF. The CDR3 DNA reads TGCGCCAGCAGCCCAGGGACACCCATGGGAGAGACCCAGTACTTC.

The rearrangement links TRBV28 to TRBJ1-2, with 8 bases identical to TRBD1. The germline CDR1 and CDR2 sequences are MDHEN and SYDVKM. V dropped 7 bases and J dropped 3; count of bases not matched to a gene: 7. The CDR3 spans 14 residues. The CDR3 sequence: CASTRTGIDYGYTF. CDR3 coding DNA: TGTGCCAGCACCCGGACAGGGATTGACTATGGCTACACCTTC.

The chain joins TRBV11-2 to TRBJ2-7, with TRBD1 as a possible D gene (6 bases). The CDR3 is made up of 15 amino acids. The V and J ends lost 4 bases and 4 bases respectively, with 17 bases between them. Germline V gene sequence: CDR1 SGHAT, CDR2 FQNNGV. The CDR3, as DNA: TGTGCCAGCAGCTCACACCGGGACATGATTTACGAGCAGTACTTC. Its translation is CASSSHRDMIYEQYF. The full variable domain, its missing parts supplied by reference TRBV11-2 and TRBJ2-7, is EAGVAQSPRYKIIEKRQSVAFWCNPISGHATLYWYQQILGQGPKLLIQFQNNGVVDDSQLPKDRFSAERLKGVDSTLKIQPAKLEDSAVYLCASSSHRDMIYEQYFGPGTRLTVT.

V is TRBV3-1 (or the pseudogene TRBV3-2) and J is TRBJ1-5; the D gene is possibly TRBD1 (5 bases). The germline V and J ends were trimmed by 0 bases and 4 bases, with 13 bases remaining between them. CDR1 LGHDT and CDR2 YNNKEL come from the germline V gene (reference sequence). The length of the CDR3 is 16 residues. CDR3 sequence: CASSQDPGGKNQPQHF. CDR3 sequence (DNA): TGTGCCAGCAGCCAAGATCCGGGGGGGAAGAATCAGCCCCAGCATTTT.